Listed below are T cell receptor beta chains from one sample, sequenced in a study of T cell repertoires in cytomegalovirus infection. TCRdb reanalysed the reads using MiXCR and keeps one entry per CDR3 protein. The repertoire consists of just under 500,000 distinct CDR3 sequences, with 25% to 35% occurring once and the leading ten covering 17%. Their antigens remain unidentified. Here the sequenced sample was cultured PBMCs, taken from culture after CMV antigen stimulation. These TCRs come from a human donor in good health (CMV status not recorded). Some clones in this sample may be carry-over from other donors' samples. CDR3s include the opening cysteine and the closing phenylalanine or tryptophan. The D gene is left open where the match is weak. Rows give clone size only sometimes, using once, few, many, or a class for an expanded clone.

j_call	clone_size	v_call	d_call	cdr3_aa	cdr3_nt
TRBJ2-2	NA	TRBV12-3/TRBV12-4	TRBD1	CASSSATGGETGELFF	TGTGCCAGCAGTTCTGCGACAGGGGGCGAAACCGGGGAGCTGTTTTTT
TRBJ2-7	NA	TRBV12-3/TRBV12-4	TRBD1	CASSSGTGSRPADYEQYF	TGTGCCAGCAGTTCCGGGACAGGGTCCCGCCCAGCGGACTACGAGCAGTACTTC
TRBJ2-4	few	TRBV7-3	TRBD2	CASSLIGRLIAGGRDIQYF	TGTGCCAGCAGCTTAATAGGGCGTTTGATAGCGGGAGGGAGGGACATTCAGTACTTC
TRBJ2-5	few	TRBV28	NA	CASSLGIEETQYF	TGTGCCAGCAGTTTGGGGATAGAGGAGACCCAGTACTTC
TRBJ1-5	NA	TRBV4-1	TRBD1	CASSQRLGTDYQPQHF	TGCGCCAGCAGCCAGCGCCTGGGGACAGACTATCAGCCCCAGCATTTT
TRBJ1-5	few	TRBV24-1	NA	CATSDSRDLTYQPQHF	TGTGCCACCAGTGACTCCCGGGACCTTACTTATCAGCCCCAGCATTTT
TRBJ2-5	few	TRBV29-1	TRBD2	CSVEDVAGKETQYF	TGCAGCGTTGAAGATGTAGCGGGGAAAGAGACCCAGTACTTC
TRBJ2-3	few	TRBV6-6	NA	CASGYTDTQYF	TGTGCCAGCGGATACACAGATACGCAGTATTTT
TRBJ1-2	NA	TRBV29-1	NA	CSVAGPGYTF	TGCAGCGTTGCAGGTCCAGGCTACACCTTC
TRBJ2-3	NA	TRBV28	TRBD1	CASSPPGQGASVASDTQYF	TGTGCCAGCAGTCCCCCGGGACAGGGGGCGTCGGTAGCGTCAGATACGCAGTATTTT
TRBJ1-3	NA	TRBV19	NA	CASNSGWPGNTIYF	TGTGCCAGTAACTCCGGTTGGCCTGGAAACACCATATATTTT
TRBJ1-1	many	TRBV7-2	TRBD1	CASSYFQGALTEAFF	TGTGCCAGCAGCTATTTCCAGGGGGCACTCACTGAAGCTTTCTTT
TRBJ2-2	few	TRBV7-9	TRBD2	CASTNGGRPVLF	TGTGCCAGCACTAACGGGGGGAGGCCCGTGCTTTTT
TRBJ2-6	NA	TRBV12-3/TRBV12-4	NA	CASTYFLPGANVLTF	TGTGCCAGCACTTATTTTCTCCCAGGGGCCAACGTCCTGACTTTC
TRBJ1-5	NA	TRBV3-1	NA	CASSPSTSNQPQHF	TGTGCCAGCAGCCCCTCTACTTCCAATCAGCCCCAGCATTTT
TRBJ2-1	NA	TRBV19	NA	CASSIGDRFLHEQFF	TGTGCCAGTAGTATAGGAGACAGGTTCCTCCATGAGCAGTTCTTC
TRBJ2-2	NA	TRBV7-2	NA	CASSLVGARGGELFF	TGTGCCAGCAGCTTAGTAGGCGCCCGGGGTGGGGAGCTGTTTTTT
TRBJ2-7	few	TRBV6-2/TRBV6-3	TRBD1	CASTSGQAYEQYF	TGTGCCAGCACCAGCGGACAGGCCTACGAGCAGTACTTC
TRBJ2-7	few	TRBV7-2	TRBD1	CASSWTGDLVYEQYF	TGTGCCAGCAGTTGGACAGGGGATTTGGTTTACGAGCAGTACTTC
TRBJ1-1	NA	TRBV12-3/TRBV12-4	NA	CASISVPGTEAFF	TGTGCCAGCATATCCGTCCCGGGCACTGAAGCTTTCTTT
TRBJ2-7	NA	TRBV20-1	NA	CSARVPRHEQYF	TGCAGTGCTAGAGTGCCCCGCCACGAGCAGTACTTC
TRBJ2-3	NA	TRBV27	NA	CASSLRISFTDTQYF	TGTGCCAGCAGTTTGAGGATCTCCTTCACAGATACGCAGTATTTT
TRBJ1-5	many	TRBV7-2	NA	CASSQPNQPQHF	TGTGCCAGCAGCCAACCTAATCAGCCCCAGCATTTT
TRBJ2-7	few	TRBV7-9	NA	CASSFEGHHEQYF	TGTGCCAGCAGCTTTGAAGGGCACCACGAGCAGTACTTC
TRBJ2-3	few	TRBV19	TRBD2	CASSIYAQTSGRADTQYF	TGTGCCAGTAGTATATACGCCCAGACTAGCGGGAGGGCAGATACGCAGTATTTT
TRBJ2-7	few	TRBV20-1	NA	CSAKRTLGSYEQYF	TGCAGTGCTAAGCGGACTTTGGGATCCTACGAGCAGTACTTC
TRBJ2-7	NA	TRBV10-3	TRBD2	CAISYPSGSFYEQYF	TGTGCCATCAGTTACCCTAGCGGGAGCTTCTACGAGCAGTACTTC
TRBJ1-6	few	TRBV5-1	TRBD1	CASSLTGDNSPLHF	TGCGCCAGCAGCTTGACAGGGGACAATTCACCCCTCCACTTT
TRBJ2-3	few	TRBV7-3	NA	CASSSIRGEAQYF	TGTGCCAGCAGCTCCATCAGGGGGGAGGCGCAGTATTTT
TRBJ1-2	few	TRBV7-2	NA	CASSSLVARNYGYTF	TGTGCCAGCAGCAGCTTGGTGGCACGGAACTATGGCTACACCTTC
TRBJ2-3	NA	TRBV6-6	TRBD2	CASSYSGEAGFADTQYF	TGTGCCAGCAGTTACTCAGGGGAAGCGGGATTTGCAGATACGCAGTATTTT
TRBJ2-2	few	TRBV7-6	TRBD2	CASSESGTRRSGELFF	TGTGCCAGCAGCGAGTCCGGGACTAGGAGATCCGGGGAGCTGTTTTTT
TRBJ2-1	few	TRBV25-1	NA	CASSHQGVHNEQFF	TGTGCCAGCAGTCACCAGGGAGTTCACAATGAGCAGTTCTTC
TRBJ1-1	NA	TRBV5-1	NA	CASSLLDSVNTEAFF	TGCGCCAGCAGCTTACTCGACAGCGTCAACACTGAAGCTTTCTTT
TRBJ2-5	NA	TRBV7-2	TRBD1	CASSLGQGAVETQYF	TGTGCCAGCAGCTTAGGCCAGGGGGCCGTGGAGACCCAGTACTTC
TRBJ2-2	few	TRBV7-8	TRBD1	CASSRSGGAYTGELFF	TGTGCCAGCAGCCGATCAGGGGGCGCGTACACCGGGGAGCTGTTTTTT
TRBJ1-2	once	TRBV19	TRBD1	CASSFRQGADGYTF	TGTGCCAGTAGTTTCCGACAGGGGGCTGATGGCTACACCTTC
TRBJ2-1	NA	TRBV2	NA	CASSDWRGASYNEQFF	TGTGCCAGCAGTGATTGGAGGGGAGCGTCCTACAATGAGCAGTTCTTC
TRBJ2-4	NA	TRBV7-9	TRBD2	CASSLGALAGVSRNIQYF	TGTGCCAGCAGCTTAGGGGCCCTAGCGGGAGTGAGTAGAAACATTCAGTACTTC
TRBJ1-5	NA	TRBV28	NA	CASSSLPGIVYDQPQHF	TGTGCCAGCAGTTCCCTCCCAGGGATTGTATACGATCAGCCCCAGCATTTT
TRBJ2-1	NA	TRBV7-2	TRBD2	CASSLRSSGSHNEQFF	TGTGCCAGCAGCTTACGGTCTAGCGGTAGTCACAATGAGCAGTTCTTC
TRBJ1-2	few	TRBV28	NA	CAHEDSPNYGYTF	TGTGCCCACGAAGACAGTCCTAACTATGGCTACACCTTC
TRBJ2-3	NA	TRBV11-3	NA	CASSSGFPTDTQYF	TGTGCCAGCAGTTCGGGATTCCCCACAGATACGCAGTATTTT
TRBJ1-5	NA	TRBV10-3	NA	CAISENGAMPPQHF	TGTGCCATCAGTGAGAACGGGGCCATGCCGCCCCAGCATTTT
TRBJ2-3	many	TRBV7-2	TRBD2	CASSLVAGAGDTQYF	TGTGCCAGCAGCTTAGTAGCGGGAGCGGGGGATACGCAGTATTTT
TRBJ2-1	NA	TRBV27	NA	CASRPRDFAYNEQFF	TGTGCCAGCAGACCCAGGGACTTTGCCTACAATGAGCAGTTCTTC
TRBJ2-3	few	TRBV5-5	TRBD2	CASSFGLAGPVSTDTQYF	TGTGCCAGCAGCTTTGGACTAGCGGGACCGGTTAGCACAGATACGCAGTATTTT
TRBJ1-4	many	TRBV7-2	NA	CASSLGRLNEKLFF	TGTGCCAGCAGCTTAGGACGGCTTAATGAAAAACTGTTTTTT
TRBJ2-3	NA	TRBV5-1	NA	CASSFGPAGRGTDTQYF	TGCGCCAGCAGCTTCGGGCCGGCGGGCCGTGGCACAGATACGCAGTATTTT
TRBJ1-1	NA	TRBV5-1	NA	CASSREAGPLTEAFF	TGCGCCAGCAGCCGGGAGGCAGGGCCGTTGACTGAAGCTTTCTTT
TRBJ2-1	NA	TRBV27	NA	CASSPKPRLGPYNEQFF	TGTGCCAGCAGTCCGAAACCAAGACTAGGCCCCTACAATGAGCAGTTCTTC
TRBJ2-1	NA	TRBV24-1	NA	CATKGGQGSYNEQFF	TGTGCCACCAAGGGGGGTCAGGGATCCTACAATGAGCAGTTCTTC
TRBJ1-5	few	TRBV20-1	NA	CSASDSSNQPQHF	TGCAGTGCTAGTGACAGTAGCAATCAGCCCCAGCATTTT
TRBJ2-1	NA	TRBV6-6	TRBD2	CASSYWRPGTSGDYNEQFF	TGTGCCAGCAGTTACTGGCGGCCGGGGACTAGCGGAGACTACAATGAGCAGTTCTTC
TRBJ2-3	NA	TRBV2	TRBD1	CASLLTGRTQYF	TGTGCCAGCCTCTTGACAGGGCGAACGCAGTATTTT